This T cell receptor beta chain was sequenced for a study of blood T cell repertoires in COVID-19. Looked up from germline, CDR1 is SGDLS and CDR2 is YYNGEE. Trimming cost V 0 bases and J 4 bases; bases outside gene matches: 5. This CDR3 comprises 15 residues. In its sample, this clone was seen once. Here immunoSEQ multiplex PCR was the method, and the copy in TCRdb shows in-frame clones only, minus some. The repertoire has 100,000 to 150,000 clones, approximately 79% of them found once; the top ten carry roughly 2.6%. This clonotype was obtained from a man over 45 with acute or convalescent COVID-19. The chain uses TRBV9 and TRBJ2-5, with 8 bases that match TRBD2. The sample comprised peripheral blood. The CDR3 here is CASSVEGLVGETQYF. The CDR3, as DNA: TGTGCCAGCAGCGTAGAGGGACTAGTTGGAGAGACCCAGTACTTC.